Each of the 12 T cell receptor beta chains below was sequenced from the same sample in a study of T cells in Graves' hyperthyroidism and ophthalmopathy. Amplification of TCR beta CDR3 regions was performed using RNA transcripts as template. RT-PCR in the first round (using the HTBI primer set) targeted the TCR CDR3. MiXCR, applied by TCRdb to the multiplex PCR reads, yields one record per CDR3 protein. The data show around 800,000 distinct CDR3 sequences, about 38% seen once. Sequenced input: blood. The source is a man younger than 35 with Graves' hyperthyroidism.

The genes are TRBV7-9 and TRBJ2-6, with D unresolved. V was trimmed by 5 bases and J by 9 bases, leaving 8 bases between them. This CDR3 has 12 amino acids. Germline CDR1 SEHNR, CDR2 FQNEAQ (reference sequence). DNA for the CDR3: TGTGCCAGCAGCCCCAAGGGCAACGTCCTGACTTTC. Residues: CASSPKGNVLTF.

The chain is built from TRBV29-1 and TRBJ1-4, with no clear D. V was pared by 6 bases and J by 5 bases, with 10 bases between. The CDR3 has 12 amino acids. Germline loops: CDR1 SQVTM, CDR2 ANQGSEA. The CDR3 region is CSVLIGNEKLFF. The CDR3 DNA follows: TGCAGCGTGCTCATCGGAAATGAAAAACTGTTTTTT.

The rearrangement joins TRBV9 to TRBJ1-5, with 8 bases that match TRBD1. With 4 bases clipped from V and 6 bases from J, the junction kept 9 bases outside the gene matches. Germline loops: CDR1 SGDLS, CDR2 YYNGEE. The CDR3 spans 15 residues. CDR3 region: CASSPESGGGQPQHF. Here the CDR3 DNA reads TGTGCCAGCAGCCCCGAATCAGGGGGCGGTCAGCCCCAGCATTTT.

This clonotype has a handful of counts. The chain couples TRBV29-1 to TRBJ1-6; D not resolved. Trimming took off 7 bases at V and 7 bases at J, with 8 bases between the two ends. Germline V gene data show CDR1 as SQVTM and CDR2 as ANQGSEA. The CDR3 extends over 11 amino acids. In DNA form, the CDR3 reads TGCAGCGCGGAAGGGAATTCACCCCTCCACTTT. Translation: CSAEGNSPLHF.

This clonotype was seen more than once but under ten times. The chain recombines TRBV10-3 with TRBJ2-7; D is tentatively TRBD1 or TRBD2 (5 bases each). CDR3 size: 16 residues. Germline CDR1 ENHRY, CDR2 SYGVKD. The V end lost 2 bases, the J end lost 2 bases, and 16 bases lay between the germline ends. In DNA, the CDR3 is TGTGCCATCAGTGAGGGGGACCCACTTCAGACCTACGAGCAGTACTTC. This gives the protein CAISEGDPLQTYEQYF.

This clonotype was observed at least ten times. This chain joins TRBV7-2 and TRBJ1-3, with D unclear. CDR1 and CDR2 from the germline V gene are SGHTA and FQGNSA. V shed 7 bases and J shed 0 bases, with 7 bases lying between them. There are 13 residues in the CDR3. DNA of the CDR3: TGTGCCAGCACCCACAGCTCTGGAAACACCATATATTTT. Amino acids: CASTHSSGNTIYF. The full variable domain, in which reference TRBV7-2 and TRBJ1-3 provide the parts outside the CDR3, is GAGVSQSPSNKVTEKGKDVELRCDPISGHTALYWYRQSLGQGLEFLIYFQGNSAPDKSGLPSDRFSAERTGGSVSTLTIQRTQQEDSAVYLCASTHSSGNTIYFGEGSWLTVV.

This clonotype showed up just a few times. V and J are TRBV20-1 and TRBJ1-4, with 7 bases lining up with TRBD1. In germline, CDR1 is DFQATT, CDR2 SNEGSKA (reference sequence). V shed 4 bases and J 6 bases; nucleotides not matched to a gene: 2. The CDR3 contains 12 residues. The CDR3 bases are TGCAGTGCTATCGGACAGGATGAAAAACTGTTTTTT. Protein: CSAIGQDEKLFF.

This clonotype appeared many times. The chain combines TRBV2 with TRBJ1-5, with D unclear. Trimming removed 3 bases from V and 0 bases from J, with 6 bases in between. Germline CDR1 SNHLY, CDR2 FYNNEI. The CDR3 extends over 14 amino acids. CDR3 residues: CASSDKNSNQPQHF. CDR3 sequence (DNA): TGTGCCAGCAGTGACAAGAATAGCAATCAGCCCCAGCATTTT.

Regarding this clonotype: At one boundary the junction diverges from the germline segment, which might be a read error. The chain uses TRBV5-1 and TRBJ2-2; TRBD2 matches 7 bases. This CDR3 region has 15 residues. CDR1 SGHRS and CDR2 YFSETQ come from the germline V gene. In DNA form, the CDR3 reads TGCGCCAGCAGCTTGAGCCTTAGCGGGTACAATGAGCAGTTTTTT. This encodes CASSLSLSGYNEQFF.

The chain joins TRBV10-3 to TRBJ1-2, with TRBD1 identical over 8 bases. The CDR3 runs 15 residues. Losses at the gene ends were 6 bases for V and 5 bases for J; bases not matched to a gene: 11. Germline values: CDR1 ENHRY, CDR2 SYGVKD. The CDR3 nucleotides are TGTGCCATCAGCGCGGGACAGGTGAACAGATATGGCTACACCTTC. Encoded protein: CAISAGQVNRYGYTF.

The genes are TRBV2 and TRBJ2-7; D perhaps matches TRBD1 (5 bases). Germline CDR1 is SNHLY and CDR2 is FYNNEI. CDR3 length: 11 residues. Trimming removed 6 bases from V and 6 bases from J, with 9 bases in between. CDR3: CASRPRAEQYF. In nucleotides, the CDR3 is TGTGCCAGCAGGCCCAGGGCCGAGCAGTACTTC.

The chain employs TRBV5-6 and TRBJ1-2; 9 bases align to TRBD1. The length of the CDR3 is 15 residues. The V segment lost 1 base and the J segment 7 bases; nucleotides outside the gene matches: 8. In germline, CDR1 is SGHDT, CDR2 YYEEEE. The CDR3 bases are TGTGCCAGCAGCTTGTACTGGACAGGGGCAGGTGGCTACACCTTC. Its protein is CASSLYWTGAGGYTF.